This TCR beta chain originates from a study of vaccination and CD4 T cells after COVID-19. The treatment: roughly 10-day PBMC culture with coronavirus spike peptide pools or control peptides (ViraFEST assay). The collection of CD4+ T cells from the unexposed donor took place before the COVID-19 pandemic (2011-2018). These CD4+ T cells came from approximately nine-day cultures by negative selection. Unexposed donors' CD4+ T cells were tested against SARS-CoV-2 S/N and four cold-coronavirus spikes when cell numbers allowed. Sample share makes this clonotype medium-sized. Its antigen is not known. Oncomine TCR Beta short-read sequencing was applied to DNA from cultured CD4+ T cells. Using the QIAamp micro DNA kit, genomic DNA was extracted from the CD4+ T cells that had been cultured. TCRdb re-called the PCR reads with MiXCR, one entry per CDR3 protein. The data hold thousands of distinct CDR3 sequences, with about 28% observed a single time.

CDR3 length: 14 amino acids. This clonotype originated in a human donor in good health. The sequenced sample consisted of CD4+ T cells from blood, cultured in vitro. The rearrangement links TRBV21-1 to TRBJ1-5; the table assigns TRBD1, which was not confirmed against the DNA. TRBV21-1 is a recognized pseudogene. CDR3 region: CASSMGQGDQPQHF. The CDR3 region has the DNA TGTGCCAGCAGCATGGGACAGGGAGATCAGCCCCAGCATTTT.